This TCR beta chain is from a study of CD8+ T cells in alopecia areata. Treatment of the sample: oral pan-JAK inhibitor, 5-10 mg twice daily. Both peripheral blood and punch biopsies of lesional scalp skin were obtained from patients who had alopecia areata. Germline V lookup: CDR1 MNHEY, CDR2 SMNVEV (reference sequence). The CDR3 consists of 20 residues. J was trimmed by 5 bases and V by 3 bases; bases with no gene match: 24. Study-wide results and caveats: More clonal than normal scalp was lesional scalp, particularly alopecia totalis/universalis. Only one nonresponder was present, which leaves the link between baseline CD8+ expansion and response uncertain. When scalp samples are sequenced, resident alphabeta T cells of normal skin are also captured.

The table lists this clone with a count of one. Its cognate antigen is unknown. Extraction of RNA preceded its reverse transcription into cDNA, which served as the sequencing template. Data came from immunoSEQ multiplex PCR; TCRdb stores just in-frame clones and leaves some out. The sample consists of 93,000 or so clones, under 90% of them appearing once. This material consisted of CD8+ T cells sorted from blood, taken between weeks 30 and 35, from a patient treated with tofacitinib. The receptor comes from a human donor with alopecia areata. This rearrangement joins TRBV27 to TRBJ2-7; 8 bases map to TRBD2. The CDR3 nucleotides are TGTGCCAGCAGTTTGAGGTCGGCAGGGGCCTTCTTAGGACTAGCTGACGAGCAGTACTTC. The encoded protein is CASSLRSAGAFLGLADEQYF.